This TCR beta chain was captured by sequencing in a study of PD-L1 blockade in urothelial cancer. Study as a whole: Atezolizumab, begun by patients in about 2014, was given at 1,200 mg intravenously every 3 weeks. About 90% of the roughly 29 patients were men whose urothelial cancer was bladder-origin. Anywhere from 0 to 3 prior chemotherapy regimens had been received by patients.

The CDR3 runs 16 residues. Germline CDR1 reads SGDLS; CDR2 reads YYNGEE. V dropped 3 bases and J dropped 3; count of bases not matched to a gene: 8. Every PCR received spiked-in synthetic TCR analog templates. The protocol was immunoSEQ multiplex PCR, while the TCRdb copy is restricted to in-frame clones and leaves out a portion. This sample has 50,000 to 65,000 clones, with about 86% found just once. This clonotype originated in a man aged 45-65 years with urothelial cancer. The sequencing used PBMCs, collected around atezolizumab (anti-PD-L1) treatment. The gene calls are TRBV9 and TRBJ1-5, with TRBD1 matching over 8 bases. CDR3: CASSAGQGAFNQPQHF. The CDR3 DNA reads TGTGCCAGCAGCGCTGGGCAGGGGGCTTTCAATCAGCCCCAGCATTTT.